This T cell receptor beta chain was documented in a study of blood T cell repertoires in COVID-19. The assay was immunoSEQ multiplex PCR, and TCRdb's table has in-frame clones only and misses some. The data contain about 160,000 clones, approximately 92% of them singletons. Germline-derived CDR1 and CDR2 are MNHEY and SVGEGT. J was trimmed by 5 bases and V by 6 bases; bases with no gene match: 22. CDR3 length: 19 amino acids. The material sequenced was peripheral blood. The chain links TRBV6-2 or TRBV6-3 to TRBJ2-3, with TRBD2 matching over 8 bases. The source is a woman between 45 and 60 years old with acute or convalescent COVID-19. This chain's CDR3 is CASSPLKVAGLGVGDTQYF. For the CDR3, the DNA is TGTGCCAGCAGCCCCCTGAAGGTAGCGGGGTTAGGGGTAGGAGATACGCAGTATTTT.